This T cell receptor beta chain came from a study of Ad26.COV2.S vaccination and SARS-CoV-2 variants. Libraries were prepared by immunoSEQ multiplex PCR; TCRdb keeps only in-frame clonotypes and omits some of them. The sample records about half a million clones, 80% to 90% being singletons. There are 16 residues in the CDR3. Noted treatment: some 19 received Ad26.COV2.S at low or high dose, single or two shots; a few received placebo; per-sample allocation not given. Vaccine and placebo recipients were sampled on day 63 after the first injection. This clonotype originated in a person between 18 and 65 years old who received the Ad26.COV2.S COVID-19 vaccine or a placebo. The source material was peripheral blood, sampled in a trial of Ad26.COV2.S vaccine versus placebo. J is TRBJ1-1 and V is TRBV21-1; the D segment call TRBD1 is taken from the table without a DNA check. TRBV21-1 is an annotated pseudogene. The CDR3 nucleotides are TGTGCCAGCACCCTAAGGACAGGCGGTAAAAACACTGAAGCTTTCTTT. It specifies CASTLRTGGKNTEAFF.